This is a list of T cell receptor beta chains from one sample in a study of regulatory T cells in long-lasting Graves disease. TCRdb itself ran the multiplex PCR reads through MiXCR, one entry per CDR3 protein. In the table there are over 400,000 distinct CDR3 sequences, approximately 15% of which are singletons. A further study also used this sample, focusing on T cells in Graves' hyperthyroidism and ophthalmopathy.

The sample here was peripheral blood mononuclear cells (PBMCs), taken at new diagnosis, from a patient treated with antithyroid drugs. The origin of the receptors is a woman in her forties or fifties with Graves disease. The CDR3 runs from the conserved cysteine through the conserved F or W. The D gene is left open where the match is weak. A clone size is listed for some rows: how often the clone was seen (once, few, many), or a class if it is expanded.

length	D	size	V	J	DNA	CDR3
10	-	many	TRBV28	TRBJ2-7	TGTGCCAGCAGTGGTAACGAGCAGTACTTC	CASSGNEQYF
16	TRBD2	few	TRBV30	TRBJ2-3	TGTGCCTGGAGTGTTATCGGGGCGGGAGGTGCAGATACGCAGTATTTT	CAWSVIGAGGADTQYF
15	TRBD2	-	TRBV24-1	TRBJ2-3	TGTGCCACCAGTGTGGGTAGCGGGAGCACAGATACGCAGTATTTT	CATSVGSGSTDTQYF
17	TRBD1	-	TRBV25-1	TRBJ2-7	TGTGCCAGCAGTGACTCGCCCGGGACAGGGTTGGACTACGAGCAGTACTTC	CASSDSPGTGLDYEQYF
16	TRBD2	-	TRBV7-7	TRBJ2-2	TGTGCTAGCAGCGCGATAGCGGGAATGAACACCGGGGAGCTGTTTTTT	CASSAIAGMNTGELFF
14	-	many	TRBV5-1	TRBJ1-5	TGCGCCAGCAGCGGTTTGGGGGGAGTACAGCCCCAGCATTTT	CASSGLGGVQPQHF
13	-	many	TRBV27	TRBJ2-2	TGTGCCAGCAGTTTCCAAAACACCGGGGAGCTGTTTTTT	CASSFQNTGELFF
14	TRBD2	many	TRBV3-1	TRBJ2-2	TGTGCCAGCAGCCATCTAGCGGGCACCGGGGAGCTGTTTTTT	CASSHLAGTGELFF
17	TRBD1	many	TRBV2	TRBJ2-1	TGTGCCAGCAGTGAAACTACCGGGACAGGGCTATACAATGAGCAGTTCTTC	CASSETTGTGLYNEQFF
12	-	-	TRBV14	TRBJ2-1	TGTGCCAGCGGCCGGGACTCCCATGAGCAGTTCTTC	CASGRDSHEQFF
13	-	many	TRBV2	TRBJ2-7	TGTGCCAGCAAAAGGGCTAACTCCTACGAGCAGTACTTC	CASKRANSYEQYF
13	-	-	TRBV30	TRBJ1-4	TGTGCCTGGAGTGTAACTTTAAATGAAAAACTGTTTTTT	CAWSVTLNEKLFF
14	-	few	TRBV7-9	TRBJ2-7	TGTGCCAGCAGCGCACCGGACACCTCCTACGAGCAGTACTTC	CASSAPDTSYEQYF
14	-	-	TRBV3-1	TRBJ2-7	TGTGCCAGCAGCCAAGGACTAGAGGCCTACGAGCAGTACTTC	CASSQGLEAYEQYF
17	TRBD1	few	TRBV27	TRBJ2-3	TGTGCCAGCAGTCCAAAGGACAGGGCACCACTCACAGATACGCAGTATTTT	CASSPKDRAPLTDTQYF
15	-	-	TRBV5-1	TRBJ2-1	TGCGCCAGCAGCTTGGCCGGCCACGTAGACAATGAGCAGTTCTTC	CASSLAGHVDNEQFF
15	-	many	TRBV2	TRBJ1-1	TGTGCCAGCAGTGTGGCCAGGAGTCAGAACACTGAAGCTTTCTTT	CASSVARSQNTEAFF
15	TRBD1	many	TRBV11-1	TRBJ2-1	TGTGCCAGCAGCTCGCCGGGACAGGGTGACAATGAGCAGTTCTTC	CASSSPGQGDNEQFF
15	-	many	TRBV7-9	TRBJ2-1	TGTGCCAGCAGCTTAGAAGGCAGCTACTACAATGAGCAGTTCTTC	CASSLEGSYYNEQFF
18	-	many	TRBV7-9	TRBJ2-1	TGTGCCAGCAGCTTAGCGCCCCCCTCCATACAGGGAAAGAATGAGCAGTTCTTC	CASSLAPPSIQGKNEQFF
14	TRBD1	many	TRBV2	TRBJ2-1	TGTGCCAGCAGTGATGGACAGGGCTACAATGAGCAGTTCTTC	CASSDGQGYNEQFF
15	-	many	TRBV12-3/TRBV12-4	TRBJ2-2	TGTGCCAGTCGGATGGGGCTTTGGATCGGCGGGGAGCTGTTTTTT	CASRMGLWIGGELFF
15	-	few	TRBV28	TRBJ1-4	TGTGCCAGCAGTCCCGGGACTCTTGGGAGTGAAAAACTGTTTTTT	CASSPGTLGSEKLFF
17	TRBD1	-	TRBV18	TRBJ2-7	TGTGCCAGCCCACCATCATTATTACCGGGACAGGGGGGCGAGCAGTACTTC	CASPPSLLPGQGGEQYF
13	-	few	TRBV12-3/TRBV12-4	TRBJ1-5	TGTGCCAGCAGTTTAGAACACAATCAGCCCCAGCATTTT	CASSLEHNQPQHF
12	-	many	TRBV3-1	TRBJ2-3	TGTGCCAGCAGCCGACAGGAAGATACGCAGTATTTT	CASSRQEDTQYF
18	TRBD1	few	TRBV4-1	TRBJ2-7	TGCGCCAGCAGCCAAGCGAACCTCGGGAGACAGGGGGCATTCGAGCAGTACTTC	CASSQANLGRQGAFEQYF
15	TRBD2	-	TRBV2	TRBJ2-2	TGTGCCAGCCACAATAGCGGGAGTGGGGCCGGGGAGCTGTTTTTT	CASHNSGSGAGELFF
13	TRBD1	-	TRBV29-1	TRBJ2-7	TGCAGCGCCGGAAGGGACAGGTCATACGAGCAGTACTTC	CSAGRDRSYEQYF